This entry concerns a single T cell receptor (beta chain). This entry belongs to a study of T cell responses to AZD1222 COVID-19 vaccine. Clones were read by immunoSEQ multiplex PCR, and TCRdb kept only the in-frame ones, dropping some. The sample lists 140,000 to 150,000 clones, nearly 95% occurring once. The CDR3 loop spans 10 amino acids. CDR1 SQVTM and CDR2 ANQGSEA come from the germline V gene. The J segment lost 7 bases and the V segment lost 7 bases, leaving 3 bases of the junction unmatched. The rearrangement joins TRBV29-1 to TRBJ1-1; TRBD1 matches 7 bases. This clonotype was sampled from an adult in good health. The sample was peripheral blood, taken on day 0 of AZD1222 vaccination. The CDR3, as DNA: TGCAGCGCAGGGACAGATGAAGCTTTCTTT. Translating gives CSAGTDEAFF.